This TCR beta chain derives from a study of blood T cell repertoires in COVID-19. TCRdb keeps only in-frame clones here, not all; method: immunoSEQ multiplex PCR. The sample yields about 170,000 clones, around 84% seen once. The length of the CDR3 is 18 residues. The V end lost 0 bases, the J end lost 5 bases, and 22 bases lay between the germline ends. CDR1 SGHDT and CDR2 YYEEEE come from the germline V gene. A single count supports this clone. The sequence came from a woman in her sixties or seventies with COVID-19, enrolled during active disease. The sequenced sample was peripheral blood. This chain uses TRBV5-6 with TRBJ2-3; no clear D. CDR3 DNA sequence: TGTGCCAGCAGCTTGGAAATTTTCGGCAGCCGAGGCGGAGATACGCAGTATTTT. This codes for CASSLEIFGSRGGDTQYF.